This TCR beta chain was identified during a study of shared clonotypes between healthy human individuals. Findings of the study overall: The low donor count limited represented genetic and exposure-history diversity.

On this clone itself: Its antigen is undetermined. Other DNA sequences from this sample encode an identical CDR3 as well.

The protocol was immunoSEQ multiplex PCR, while the TCRdb copy is restricted to in-frame clones and leaves out a portion. The sample contains fewer than 1.8 million clones, 98% to 99% of which appear only once. The CDR3 extends over 12 amino acids. From germline, CDR1 is MNHEY and CDR2 SMNVEV (reference sequence). Trimming left V 4 bases short and J 1 base short, with 5 bases between. V gene TRBV27 combines with J gene TRBJ2-7; D gene uncertain. The receptor was isolated from a young man in good health. Sequences were obtained from naive CD4+ T cells sorted from blood. Subset given: CD45RA+ positively selected. DNA for the CDR3: TGTGCCAGCAGTTCCCTATCCTACGAGCAGTACTTC. It translates to CASSSLSYEQYF.